Shown below are 32 T cell receptor beta chains from a single sample sequenced in a study of cytomegalovirus exposure and HLA in healthy donors. 13 Jbeta primers and 60 Vbeta primers were used for the PCR. Produced via immunoSEQ multiplex PCR; TCRdb's table is partial and in-frame only. The sample carries about 110,000 clones, around 82% recorded once. Sequencing was performed on PBMCs. Receptors were obtained from a man between 50 and 59 years old in good health and CMV-seronegative.

This chain links TRBV5-6 with TRBJ2-7; 7 bases align to TRBD2. Germline CDR1 SGHDT, CDR2 YYEEEE. The CDR3 length is 14 residues. The ends lost 3 bases at V and 4 bases at J; junction bases unmatched: 7. The CDR3 spells CASSWGGGIYEQYF. The CDR3 DNA sequence: TGTGCCAGCAGCTGGGGGGGAGGGATTTACGAGCAGTACTTC.

The J gene is TRBJ2-7, the V gene TRBV10-3; 8 bases align to TRBD1. V dropped 10 bases and J dropped 0; count of bases not matched to a gene: 8. This CDR3 contains 14 residues. Germline values: CDR1 ENHRY, CDR2 SYGVKD. The DNA for the CDR3 is TGTGCCACCCTCCGGGACAGGAGCTCCTACGAGCAGTACTTC. It yields the protein CATLRDRSSYEQYF.

The V and J genes are TRBV9 and TRBJ1-3; D unresolved. CDR1 is SGDLS and CDR2 is YYNGEE in the germline V gene. This CDR3 is 12 amino acids long. Trimming shortened V by 1 base and J by 5 bases, and 4 bases separated the two germline ends. The CDR3 region is CASSVNRNTIYF. The CDR3 DNA reads TGTGCCAGCAGCGTAAATAGAAACACCATATATTTT.

The chain recombines TRBV6-5 with TRBJ1-5; possible D gene TRBD1, 6 bases. The CDR3 loop spans 15 amino acids. The ends were cut back, 6 bases at V and 7 bases at J, with 19 bases in the middle. The germline gives CDR1 MNHEY, CDR2 SVGAGI. CDR3 nucleotide sequence: TGTGCCAGCAGCACACAAACAGGGAGTGGACAGCCCCAGCATTTT. Translated: CASSTQTGSGQPQHF.

The chain joins TRBV4-1 to TRBJ1-1, with a tentative D call TRBD1 (5 bases). The CDR3 runs 14 residues. CDR1 and CDR2 from the germline V gene are MGHRA and YSYEKL. The V gene lost 0 bases and the J gene lost 7 bases, with 12 bases spanning the gap. The CDR3 loop is CASSQDKGPREAFF. For the CDR3, the DNA is TGCGCCAGCAGCCAAGATAAGGGGCCCCGTGAAGCTTTCTTT.

V gene TRBV7-8 combines with J gene TRBJ2-1, with TRBD2 as a possible D gene (6 bases). Trimming pared 5 bases from V and 3 bases from J, leaving 11 bases between. There are 14 residues in the CDR3. Germline assignment: CDR1 SGHVS and CDR2 FQNEAQ. CDR3 region: CASSPGGNYNEQFF. Here the CDR3 DNA reads TGTGCCAGCAGCCCTGGGGGGAACTACAATGAGCAGTTCTTC. The full variable domain, completed using reference TRBV7-8 and TRBJ2-1, is GAGVSQSPRYKVAKRGQDVALRCDPISGHVSLFWYQQALGQGPEFLTYFQNEAQLDKSGLPSDRFFAERPEGSVSTLKIQRTQQEDSAVYLCASSPGGNYNEQFFGPGTRLTVL.

The rearrangement joins TRBV19 to TRBJ2-3, with 9 bases identical to TRBD1. V lost 4 bases to trimming and J lost 5 bases; unmatched junction nucleotides: 7. CDR3 size: 15 residues. Germline V CDR1 and CDR2: LNHDA, SQIVND (reference sequence). CDR3 residues: CASSRQGDVEDTQYF. The CDR3 DNA reads as TGTGCCAGTAGTAGACAGGGGGACGTAGAAGATACGCAGTATTTT.

This clone came up once. The chain combines TRBV4-1 with TRBJ1-1; D possibly corresponds to TRBD1 (6 bases). The germline gives CDR1 MGHRA, CDR2 YSYEKL. Trimming pared 0 bases from V and 1 base from J, leaving 18 bases between. The CDR3 spans 18 residues. CDR3 sequence (DNA): TGCGCCAGCAGCCAAGATGTGCCAGGGGTTTTTGAGAACACTGAAGCTTTCTTT. This sequence encodes CASSQDVPGVFENTEAFF.

The J gene is TRBJ2-2, the V gene TRBV7-9, with 9 bases lining up with TRBD1. This CDR3 contains 15 residues. V lost 6 bases and J lost 3; bases outside the gene matches: 5. The germline gives CDR1 SEHNR, CDR2 FQNEAQ (reference sequence). CDR3 DNA sequence: TGTGCCAGCAGATGGACAGGGGCGTACACCGGGGAGCTGTTTTTT. Protein sequence: CASRWTGAYTGELFF. Full variable domain (remainder filled in from reference TRBV7-9 and TRBJ2-2): DTGVSQNPRHKITKRGQNVTFRCDPISEHNRLYWYRQTLGQGPEFLTYFQNEAQLEKSRLLSDRFSAERPKGSFSTLEIQRTEQGDSAMYLCASRWTGAYTGELFFGEGSRLTVL.

V and J are TRBV30 and TRBJ1-2; 8 bases line up with TRBD1. This CDR3 region has 17 residues. V was pared by 2 bases and J by 7 bases, with 18 bases of the junction left unmatched. Germline-derived CDR1 and CDR2 are GTSNPN and SVGIG (reference sequence). CDR3 DNA: TGTGCCTGGAGTTCTCCTAGGACAGGGCGGGTTGGTGTTGGCTACACCTTC. This encodes CAWSSPRTGRVGVGYTF.

The V and J genes are TRBV10-1 and TRBJ1-4; D might be TRBD1 (6 bases). The CDR3 spans 16 residues. The ends were cut back, 10 bases at V and 6 bases at J, with 24 bases in the middle. Germline CDR1 WNHNN, CDR2 SYGVQD (reference sequence). CDR3 loop: CAINTRGGVWDEKLFF. CDR3 DNA: TGCGCCATCAATACTCGAGGGGGGGTTTGGGATGAAAAACTGTTTTTT.

This clone was counted many times. The chain joins TRBV5-1 to TRBJ2-7, with TRBD2 as a possible D gene (5 bases). CDR3 length: 16 amino acids. Germline CDR1 is SGHRS and CDR2 is YFSETQ. V was clipped by 0 bases and J by 0 bases, with 13 bases between them. CDR3 loop: CASSLASGGSSYEQYF. CDR3 DNA sequence: TGCGCCAGCAGCTTGGCAAGCGGTGGAAGCTCCTACGAGCAGTACTTC.

The V and J genes are TRBV10-1 and TRBJ2-3, with TRBD2 identical over 8 bases. The CDR3 is 15 residues long. The germline gives CDR1 WNHNN, CDR2 SYGVQD (reference sequence). Trimming cost V 3 bases and J 3 bases; bases outside gene matches: 5. The CDR3 DNA is TGCGCCAGCAGTGACAGCGGGGGCGGAACAGATACGCAGTATTTT. Protein: CASSDSGGGTDTQYF.

The rearrangement joins TRBV6-5 to TRBJ2-2, with 10 bases fitting TRBD2. The CDR3 is 14 residues long. Germline lookup yields CDR1 MNHEY and CDR2 SVGAGI. With V trimmed by 2 bases and J by 9 bases, 3 bases remained unmatched. The DNA for the CDR3 is TGTGCCAGCAGTTACGGAGCGGGGGGGCGGGAGCTGTTTTTT. Protein: CASSYGAGGRELFF.

The J gene is TRBJ1-2, the V gene TRBV11-2; TRBD1 matches at 9 bases. The CDR3 sequence is 15 residues long. The J segment lost 4 bases and the V segment lost 5 bases, leaving 8 bases of the junction unmatched. Germline V lookup: CDR1 SGHAT, CDR2 FQNNGV. Here the CDR3 DNA reads TGTGCCAGCAGCCCAAGGACAGGGGTCCCCTATGGCTACACCTTC. Protein product: CASSPRTGVPYGYTF. The variable domain in full, completed from reference TRBV11-2 and TRBJ1-2, reads EAGVAQSPRYKIIEKRQSVAFWCNPISGHATLYWYQQILGQGPKLLIQFQNNGVVDDSQLPKDRFSAERLKGVDSTLKIQPAKLEDSAVYLCASSPRTGVPYGYTFGSGTRLTVV.

The chain links TRBV7-9 to TRBJ1-2; D is ambiguous. The CDR3 consists of 13 residues. Germline values: CDR1 SEHNR, CDR2 FQNEAQ (reference sequence). V lost 1 base to trimming and J lost 9 bases, with 12 bases between them. The CDR3 DNA sequence: TGTGCCAGCAGCTTAGAGCCGGAGGATCGCTACACCTTC. Protein product: CASSLEPEDRYTF.

The chain recombines TRBV19 with TRBJ1-5; D unclear. CDR1 and CDR2 (germline): LNHDA, SQIVND (reference sequence). The CDR3 is 14 residues long. The germline V and J ends were trimmed by 9 bases and 2 bases, with 14 bases remaining between them. CDR3 amino acids: CARRKARGNQPQHF. Here the CDR3 DNA reads TGTGCCAGACGAAAGGCGCGGGGCAATCAGCCCCAGCATTTT.

The chain is built from TRBV7-9 and TRBJ2-1, with 10 bases that match TRBD2. Per germline, CDR1 SEHNR and CDR2 FQNEAQ (reference sequence). The CDR3 is made up of 15 amino acids. V shed 5 bases and J 4 bases; nucleotides not matched to a gene: 5. CDR3 sequence: CASSLLAGVYNEQFF. CDR3 DNA: TGTGCCAGCAGCCTTCTAGCGGGGGTTTACAATGAGCAGTTCTTC.

The chain has TRBV7-9 and TRBJ1-1; maybe TRBD1 (5 bases). The length of the CDR3 is 13 residues. Trimming stripped 3 bases from V and 3 bases from J, with 8 bases between. Germline CDR1 and CDR2: SEHNR and FQNEAQ (reference sequence). CDR3 region: CASSFGRDTEAFF. The CDR3 nucleotides are TGTGCCAGCAGCTTTGGCAGGGACACTGAAGCTTTCTTT.

This chain joins TRBV6-6 and TRBJ1-5; a possible D gene is TRBD1 (5 bases). CDR1 and CDR2 (germline): MNHNY, SVGAGI (reference sequence). The CDR3 covers 13 residues. Trimming took 10 bases from V and 4 from J, leaving 14 bases between them. CDR3 loop: CATQDGQNQPQHF. CDR3 in DNA: TGTGCCACGCAGGACGGACAAAATCAGCCCCAGCATTTT.

The chain uses TRBV5-1 and TRBJ1-4; maybe TRBD1 (6 bases). Germline V gene lookup returns CDR1 SGHRS and CDR2 YFSETQ. This CDR3 is built from 14 residues. Trimming cost V 3 bases and J 8 bases, with 14 bases left between them. The chain's CDR3 is CASSYSTDREKLFF. CDR3 nucleotide sequence: TGCGCCAGCAGCTATTCCACTGACAGGGAAAAACTGTTTTTT.

The gene calls are TRBV6-9 and TRBJ1-5, with D maybe TRBD1 (5 bases). The V gene lost 10 bases and the J gene lost 5 bases, with 27 bases spanning the gap. Per germline, CDR1 MNHGY and CDR2 SVAAGI. This CDR3 is built from 17 residues. In nucleotides, the CDR3 is TGTGCCACCGAGCCGGGGGACCTATCTTGTCGGGATCAGCCCCAGCATTTT. Amino acid sequence: CATEPGDLSCRDQPQHF.

V gene TRBV10-1 combines with J gene TRBJ2-1; D uncertain. The germline V gene encodes CDR1 WNHNN and CDR2 SYGVQD (reference sequence). CDR3 length equals 14 residues. Trimming shortened V by 3 bases and J by 4 bases, and 10 bases separated the two germline ends. CDR3: CASSDRVGYNEQFF. CDR3 bases: TGCGCCAGCAGTGACCGGGTTGGGTACAATGAGCAGTTCTTC.

This chain joins TRBV7-3 and TRBJ2-2, with 7 bases lining up with TRBD2. Losses at the gene ends were 5 bases for V and 2 bases for J; bases not matched to a gene: 11. The CDR3 has 17 residues. Germline CDR1 and CDR2: SGHTA and FQGTGA. CDR3 region: CASSDGARGLNTGELFF. DNA of the CDR3: TGTGCCAGCAGCGACGGGGCCCGGGGACTAAACACCGGGGAGCTGTTTTTT.

The rearrangement links TRBV15 to TRBJ1-1; 8 nucleotides match TRBD1. With 0 bases clipped from V and 4 bases from J, the junction kept 4 bases outside the gene matches. Germline lookup yields CDR1 LNHNV and CDR2 YYDKDF (reference sequence). CDR3 size: 15 residues. The CDR3, as DNA: TGTGCCACCAGCAGAGAATTTACAGGGGGCACTGAAGCTTTCTTT. Translated, it gives CATSREFTGGTEAFF.

This clone has only a few counts. The chain recombines TRBV10-3 with TRBJ1-4, with D hard to call. Deletions cut 6 bases from V and 4 bases from J, with 12 bases between. Germline CDR1 reads ENHRY; CDR2 reads SYGVKD. The CDR3 is 14 amino acids. This CDR3 reads CAISLGLNNEKLFF. The DNA of the CDR3 is TGTGCCATCAGCTTAGGACTAAATAATGAAAAACTGTTTTTT.

The rearrangement uses TRBV19 and TRBJ2-3; 8 nucleotides match TRBD1. This CDR3 spans 16 amino acids. V shed 7 bases, J shed 2 bases, and the junction held 11 bases outside the gene matches. Germline assignment: CDR1 LNHDA and CDR2 SQIVND (reference sequence). DNA for the CDR3: TGTGCCAGTACCGCATACGGACAGGGAGTCACAGATACGCAGTATTTT. Translation gives CASTAYGQGVTDTQYF.

The chain is built from TRBV15 and TRBJ2-5; D gene uncertain. Near its end, the DNA agrees better with TRBJ2-7, so the J call may be wrong. The CDR3 runs 13 residues. Germline CDR1 LNHNV, CDR2 YYDKDF (reference sequence). CDR3 in DNA: TGTGCCACCAGCAGAGGTGATCTATACGAGCAGTACTTC. It is translated as CATSRGDLYEQYF.

This sequence joins TRBV6-5 and TRBJ1-5, with TRBD1 matching over 7 bases. The CDR3 loop spans 15 amino acids. V lost 5 bases to trimming and J lost 3 bases; unmatched junction nucleotides: 7. Per the germline V gene, CDR1 is MNHEY and CDR2 is SVGAGI. In nucleotides, the CDR3 is TGTGCCAGCAGTGCTTCGGGACAGAACAATCAGCCCCAGCATTTT. Residues: CASSASGQNNQPQHF.

V gene TRBV5-1 combines with J gene TRBJ1-2; 8 nucleotides align to TRBD1. The CDR3 consists of 14 residues. Trimming removed 4 bases from V and 6 bases from J; junction bases left unmatched: 8. Germline V CDR1 and CDR2: SGHRS, YFSETQ. For the CDR3, the DNA is TGCGCCAGCAGCGTGGACAGGGAAAGGGATGGCTACACCTTC. It is translated as CASSVDRERDGYTF.

The chain joins TRBV12-5 to TRBJ1-1; no definite D call. V was pared by 0 bases and J by 9 bases, with 8 bases between. This CDR3 has 12 residues. Germline values: CDR1 LGHNT, CDR2 FRNRAP. CDR3 residues: CASGLVRGKAFF. As DNA, the CDR3 is TGTGCTAGTGGTTTGGTACGCGGGAAAGCTTTCTTT.

This clone appeared a few times. The chain carries TRBV28 and TRBJ1-4, with D possibly being TRBD1 (5 bases). Deletions cut 8 bases from V and 2 bases from J, with 12 bases between. Per the germline V gene, CDR1 is MDHEN and CDR2 is SYDVKM. The length of the CDR3 is 14 residues. CDR3 sequence reads: CASGAWLTNEKLFF. CDR3 bases: TGTGCCAGCGGGGCGTGGCTTACTAATGAAAAACTGTTTTTT.